One sample yielded the 17 T cell receptor beta chains listed below, sequenced in a study of cytomegalovirus exposure and HLA in healthy donors. A multiplex PCR was run with 60 Vbeta primers and 13 Jbeta primers. Sequencing used immunoSEQ multiplex PCR; TCRdb keeps in-frame clones, though not all of them. The top ten clones hold 4% of a sample with some 120,000 clones, under 80% of them seen once. The sequenced material came from PBMCs. Receptor source: a man aged 40-50 years in good health and CMV-seropositive.

The chain links TRBV6-5 to TRBJ2-7; D is possibly TRBD1 (6 bases). The CDR3 is 14 residues long. Germline loops: CDR1 MNHEY, CDR2 SVGAGI. Between the trimmed V and J ends, which lost 5 bases and 2 bases, there was a span of 13 bases. The CDR3 here is CASSPVSGAYEQYF. CDR3 nucleotide sequence: TGTGCCAGCAGTCCCGTGTCAGGGGCCTACGAGCAGTACTTC.

V gene TRBV9 combines with J gene TRBJ1-1, with 7 bases fitting TRBD1. The germline V gene has CDR1 SGDLS and CDR2 YYNGEE. This CDR3 is built from 16 residues. The J segment lost 1 base and the V segment lost 2 bases, leaving 8 bases of the junction unmatched. The CDR3, as DNA: TGTGCCAGCAGCGTCGTGAGGGGGCAGAGGAACACTGAAGCTTTCTTT. This sequence encodes CASSVVRGQRNTEAFF. Full variable domain (missing parts from reference TRBV9 and TRBJ1-1): DSGVTQTPKHLITATGQRVTLRCSPRSGDLSVYWYQQSLDQGLQFLIQYYNGEERAKGNILERFSAQQFPDLHSELNLSSLELGDSALYFCASSVVRGQRNTEAFFGQGTRLTVV.

The V call is TRBV29-1, the J call TRBJ2-3; 11 nucleotides match TRBD2. V lost 6 bases to trimming and J lost 8 bases; unmatched junction nucleotides: 16. CDR3 length: 16 amino acids. Germline CDR1 and CDR2: SQVTM and ANQGSEA. CDR3 nucleotides: TGCAGCGTGCCGGCTAGCGGGAGGCTTATCGATGGTACGCAGTATTTT. Translated, it gives CSVPASGRLIDGTQYF.

V usage is TRBV19 and J usage is TRBJ2-7; maybe TRBD2 (6 bases). CDR3 length equals 13 residues. Germline CDR1 LNHDA, CDR2 SQIVND (reference sequence). V gave up 4 bases and J gave up 3 bases, with 10 bases separating them. The CDR3, as DNA: TGTGCCAGTAGTAACCAGGGAGGCTACGAGCAGTACTTC. Translation gives CASSNQGGYEQYF.

The chain carries TRBV5-6 and TRBJ1-5; D is unclear. Trimming cost V 0 bases and J 0 bases, with 4 bases left between them. Per germline, CDR1 SGHDT and CDR2 YYEEEE. The CDR3 totals 14 residues. The CDR3 loop reads CASSLGYSNQPQHF. The CDR3 coding sequence is TGTGCCAGCAGCTTGGGCTATAGCAATCAGCCCCAGCATTTT.

V and J are TRBV23-1 and TRBJ2-3; 9 bases fit TRBD2. TRBV23-1 is treated as an ORF (open reading frame) with a function not yet certain. This CDR3 contains 17 residues. Trimming took 3 bases from V and 1 from J; bases not matched to a gene: 8. The CDR3 spells CASSHLAGGGCTDTQYF. In DNA, the CDR3 is TGCGCCAGCAGTCATTTGGCGGGGGGGGGATGCACAGATACGCAGTATTTT.

The J gene is TRBJ2-3, the V gene TRBV29-1, with a weak D call TRBD1 (5 bases). V dropped 6 bases and J dropped 2 bases, with 15 bases sitting between them. This CDR3 is 14 amino acids long. In germline, CDR1 is SQVTM, CDR2 ANQGSEA. The CDR3 sequence is CSVDKDINTDTQYF. Written as DNA, the CDR3 is TGCAGCGTAGACAAGGACATCAACACAGATACGCAGTATTTT.

The chain is built from TRBV28 and TRBJ2-5, with 7 bases matching TRBD2. The CDR3 contains 14 residues. The germline gives CDR1 MDHEN, CDR2 SYDVKM. V dropped 6 bases and J dropped 3; count of bases not matched to a gene: 7. This CDR3 is CASSLLASEETQYF. The CDR3 bases are TGTGCCAGCAGCTTACTAGCGTCAGAAGAGACCCAGTACTTC.

The chain links TRBV4-2 to TRBJ2-5; 8 nucleotides agree with TRBD2. V gave up 3 bases and J gave up 4 bases; unmatched junction bases: 10. The CDR3 totals 16 residues. Germline V CDR1 and CDR2: LGHNA, YNFKEQ. The CDR3 spells CASSQAGGPRGETQYF. Here the CDR3 DNA reads TGTGCCAGCAGCCAGGCGGGAGGTCCCAGGGGAGAGACCCAGTACTTC.

The rearrangement links TRBV7-9 to TRBJ1-2; D might be TRBD1 (5 bases). The V end was cut by 7 bases, the J end by 8 bases, with 20 bases between. This CDR3 has 14 amino acids. Per germline, CDR1 SEHNR and CDR2 FQNEAQ (reference sequence). In DNA, the CDR3 is TGTGCCAGCACCGTAGGGGCATGGGTCGGCGGCTACACCTTC. Its translation is CASTVGAWVGGYTF. Using reference TRBV7-9 and TRBJ1-2 for the parts outside the CDR3, the full variable domain is DTGVSQNPRHKITKRGQNVTFRCDPISEHNRLYWYRQTLGQGPEFLTYFQNEAQLEKSRLLSDRFSAERPKGSFSTLEIQRTEQGDSAMYLCASTVGAWVGGYTFGSGTRLTVV.

The chain combines TRBV9 with TRBJ2-1; TRBD1 matches 12 bases. The germline CDR1 and CDR2 sequences are SGDLS and YYNGEE. The V segment lost 4 bases and the J segment 4 bases; nucleotides outside the gene matches: 6. The CDR3 extends over 16 amino acids. The DNA for the CDR3 is TGTGCCAGCAGCCCCCGGGGACAGGGGGCGTACAATGAGCAGTTCTTC. It encodes CASSPRGQGAYNEQFF.

The chain recombines TRBV5-6 with TRBJ2-5, with TRBD2 identical over 15 bases. This CDR3 has 17 residues. The germline V gene has CDR1 SGHDT and CDR2 YYEEEE. V gave up 0 bases and J gave up 5 bases; unmatched junction bases: 5. The CDR3, as DNA: TGTGCCAGCAGCTTGGTCGTAGGACTAGCGGGGGGGGAGACCCAGTACTTC. Amino acids: CASSLVVGLAGGETQYF. Drawing the rest from reference TRBV5-6 and TRBJ2-5, the complete variable domain is DAGVTQSPTHLIKTRGQQVTLRCSPKSGHDTVSWYQQALGQGPQFIFQYYEEEERQRGNFPDRFSGHQFPNYSSELNVNALLLGDSALYLCASSLVVGLAGGETQYFGPGTRLLVL.

This clone was detected a few times. The rearrangement uses TRBV5-1 and TRBJ2-3, with 12 positions matching TRBD1. The J segment lost 1 base and the V segment lost 3 bases, leaving 3 bases of the junction unmatched. CDR1 and CDR2 from the germline V gene are SGHRS and YFSETQ. The CDR3 contains 16 residues. DNA of the CDR3: TGCGCCAGCAGCTGGGGGACAGGGGGCCGCACAGATACGCAGTATTTT. Translating it yields CASSWGTGGRTDTQYF.

The chain links TRBV5-5 to TRBJ2-4; D unclear. V gave up 3 bases and J gave up 8 bases, with 9 bases separating them. The CDR3 spans 12 residues. Germline CDR1 SGHKS, CDR2 YYEKEE (reference sequence). The CDR3 loop reads CASSSSLDIQYF. CDR3 nucleotide sequence: TGTGCCAGCAGCTCCTCCTTAGACATTCAGTACTTC.

With respect to this clone: The sample carries other DNA sequences with the same CDR3. The chain combines TRBV6-1 with TRBJ2-1, with TRBD1 matching over 10 bases. The CDR3 has 15 residues. Germline lookup yields CDR1 MNHNS and CDR2 SASEGT. J was trimmed by 4 bases and V by 2 bases; bases with no gene match: 2. Here the CDR3 reads CASSELGQGYNEQFF. In DNA form, the CDR3 reads TGTGCCAGCAGTGAATTGGGACAGGGGTACAATGAGCAGTTCTTC.

This rearrangement joins TRBV6-5 to TRBJ2-1; a possible D gene is TRBD1 (5 bases). The CDR3 contains 14 residues. Trimming took off 3 bases at V and 9 bases at J, with 15 bases between the two ends. CDR1 is MNHEY, CDR2 SVGAGI, per germline. DNA for the CDR3: TGTGCCAGCAGTTATTCACGCAGGGATGGTGAGCAGTTCTTC. It encodes CASSYSRRDGEQFF.

The chain is built from TRBV10-2 and TRBJ2-7; 14 bases match TRBD2. V was clipped by 4 bases and J by 4 bases; unmatched bases: 6. The CDR3 runs 16 residues. Germline V lookup: CDR1 WSHSY, CDR2 SAAADI. CDR3 protein: CASSGTGTSGGYEQYF. CDR3 DNA sequence: TGCGCCAGCAGTGGTACCGGGACTAGCGGGGGTTACGAGCAGTACTTC.